A selection of T cell receptor beta chains follows, all from one sample in a study of CXCR3-negative and CXCR3-positive naive CD8 T cells. After re-calling the 5' RACE reads, TCRdb lists one entry per CDR3 protein, DNA absent. The sample's table shows around 81,000 distinct CDR3 sequences. Sequencing was done on a sample of naive CXCR3- CD8+ T cells from blood. The receptors come from a human donor in good health. Some clones in this sample may be carry-over from other donors' samples. CDR3s include the opening cysteine and the closing phenylalanine or tryptophan. Each record gives: J gene, V gene, CDR3 protein.

TRBJ2-7,TRBV3-1,CASSQDSPTWGQYF
TRBJ2-1,TRBV28,CASTNPGLAGSSSYNEQFF
TRBJ1-2,TRBV4-1,CASSQEQGYGYTF
TRBJ1-1,TRBV4-3,CASSQDVRQGVGTEAFF
TRBJ1-2,TRBV27,CASSLLGSDGYTF
TRBJ2-1,TRBV4-3,CASSQDRDGYNEQFF
TRBJ2-7,TRBV5-1,CASSLWGPEEQYF
TRBJ1-1,TRBV4-1,CASSQDRRGEAFF
TRBJ1-5,TRBV9,CASSVDGNQPQHF
TRBJ2-1,TRBV5-1,CASSHTSGPIYNEQFF
TRBJ2-1,TRBV4-1,CASSQWGSGSGSNEQFF
TRBJ2-5,TRBV27,CASSSNSRSETQYF